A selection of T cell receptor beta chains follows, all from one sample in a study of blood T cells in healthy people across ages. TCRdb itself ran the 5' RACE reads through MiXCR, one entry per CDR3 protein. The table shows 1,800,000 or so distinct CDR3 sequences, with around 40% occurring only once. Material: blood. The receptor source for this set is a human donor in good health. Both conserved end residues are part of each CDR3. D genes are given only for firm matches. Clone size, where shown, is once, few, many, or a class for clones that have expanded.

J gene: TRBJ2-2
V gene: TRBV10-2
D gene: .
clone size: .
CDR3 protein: CASSVGRMVSSGELFF
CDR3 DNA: TGCGCCAGCAGTGTGGGTAGGATGGTGTCCTCCGGGGAGCTGTTTTTT

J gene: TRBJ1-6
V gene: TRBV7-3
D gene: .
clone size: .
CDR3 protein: CASRQNNSPLHF
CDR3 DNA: TGTGCCAGCAGGCAAAATAATTCACCCCTCCACTTT

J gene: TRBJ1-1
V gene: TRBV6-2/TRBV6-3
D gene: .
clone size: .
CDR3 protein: CASSYSIGLNTEAFF
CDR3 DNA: TGTGCCAGCAGTTACTCGATAGGACTGAACACTGAAGCTTTCTTT

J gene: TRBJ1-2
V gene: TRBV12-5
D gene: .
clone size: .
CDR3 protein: CASGFGPDYNYGYTF
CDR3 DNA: TGTGCTAGTGGTTTCGGTCCAGACTATAACTATGGCTACACCTTC

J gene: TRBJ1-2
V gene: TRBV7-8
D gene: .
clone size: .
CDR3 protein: CASSPRTLDPRDGYTF
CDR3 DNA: TGTGCCAGCAGCCCGCGAACCCTAGACCCCCGTGATGGCTACACCTTC

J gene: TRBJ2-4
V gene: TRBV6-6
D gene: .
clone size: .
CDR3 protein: CASSYPGGAKNIQYF
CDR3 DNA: TGTGCCAGCAGTTACCCAGGTGGAGCCAAAAACATTCAGTACTTC

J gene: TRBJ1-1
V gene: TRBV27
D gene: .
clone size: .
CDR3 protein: CASSAPKGGSTEAFF
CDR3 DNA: TGTGCCAGCAGTGCCCCTAAGGGAGGAAGCACTGAAGCTTTCTTT

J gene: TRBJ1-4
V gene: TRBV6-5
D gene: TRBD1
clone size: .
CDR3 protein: CASSYVPQGYSYEKLFF
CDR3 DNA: TGTGCCAGCAGTTACGTACCACAGGGGTATAGTTATGAAAAACTGTTTTTT

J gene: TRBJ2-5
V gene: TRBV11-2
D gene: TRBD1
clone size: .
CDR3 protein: CACSFQGARETQYF
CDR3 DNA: TGTGCCTGCAGCTTTCAGGGGGCGAGGGAGACCCAGTACTTC

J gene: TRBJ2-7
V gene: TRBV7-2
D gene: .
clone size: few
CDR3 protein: CASSLEQEAEQYF
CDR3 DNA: TGTGCCAGCAGCTTAGAGCAGGAGGCCGAGCAGTACTTC

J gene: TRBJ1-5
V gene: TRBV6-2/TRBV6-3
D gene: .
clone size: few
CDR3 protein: CASSYYGPGYSNQPQHF
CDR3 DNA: TGTGCCAGCAGTTACTACGGCCCTGGATATAGCAATCAGCCCCAGCATTTT

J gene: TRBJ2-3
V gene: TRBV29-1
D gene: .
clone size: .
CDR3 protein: CSVAQASTDTQYF
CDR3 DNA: TGTAGCGTTGCCCAAGCGAGCACAGATACGCAGTATTTT

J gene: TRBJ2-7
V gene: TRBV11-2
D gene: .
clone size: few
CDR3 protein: CASSFVVTPYEQYF
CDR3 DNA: TGTGCCAGCAGCTTTGTTGTTACCCCCTACGAGCAGTACTTC

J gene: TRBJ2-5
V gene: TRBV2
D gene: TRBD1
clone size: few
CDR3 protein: CASSPWGQSQETQYF
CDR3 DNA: TGTGCCAGCAGTCCATGGGGACAGTCCCAAGAGACCCAGTACTTC

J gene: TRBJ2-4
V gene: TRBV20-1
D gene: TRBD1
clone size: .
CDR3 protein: CSARVGTDSRIAKNIQYF
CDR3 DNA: TGCAGTGCTAGAGTGGGGACAGACTCCCGCATAGCCAAAAACATTCAGTACTTC

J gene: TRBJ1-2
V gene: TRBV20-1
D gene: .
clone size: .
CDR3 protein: CSASLQGFGYTF
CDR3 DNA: TGCAGTGCTTCACTACAGGGTTTCGGCTACACCTTC

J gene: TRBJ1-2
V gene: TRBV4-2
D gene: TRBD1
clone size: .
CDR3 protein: CASSQEGIGQGRFIGYGYTF
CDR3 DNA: TGTGCCAGCAGCCAAGAAGGTATCGGACAGGGGAGATTTATCGGCTATGGCTACACCTTC

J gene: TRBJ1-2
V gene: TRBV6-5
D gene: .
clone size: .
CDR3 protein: CASSLPPGFNYGYTF
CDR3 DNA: TGTGCCAGCAGTCTACCCCCAGGCTTTAACTATGGCTACACCTTC

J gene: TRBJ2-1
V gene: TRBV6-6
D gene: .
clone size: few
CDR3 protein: CASSYNNNEQFF
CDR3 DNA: TGTGCCAGCAGTTACAACAACAATGAGCAGTTCTTC

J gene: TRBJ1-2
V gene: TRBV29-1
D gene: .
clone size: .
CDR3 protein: CSVEHVSYGYTF
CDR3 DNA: TGCAGCGTTGAACACGTCTCCTATGGCTACACCTTC

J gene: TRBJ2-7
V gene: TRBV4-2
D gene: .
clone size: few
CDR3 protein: CASSQDLMVEQYF
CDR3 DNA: TGTGCCAGCAGCCAAGATTTGATGGTCGAGCAGTACTTC

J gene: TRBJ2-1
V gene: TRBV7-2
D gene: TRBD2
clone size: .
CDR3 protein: CASSTRTSGGYNEQVF
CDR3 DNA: TGTGCCAGCAGCACCCGGACTAGCGGGGGGTACAATGAGCAGGTCTTC

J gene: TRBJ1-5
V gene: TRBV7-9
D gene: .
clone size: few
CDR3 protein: CASSIDGYQPQHF
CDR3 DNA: TGTGCCAGCAGCATAGACGGCTATCAGCCCCAGCATTTT